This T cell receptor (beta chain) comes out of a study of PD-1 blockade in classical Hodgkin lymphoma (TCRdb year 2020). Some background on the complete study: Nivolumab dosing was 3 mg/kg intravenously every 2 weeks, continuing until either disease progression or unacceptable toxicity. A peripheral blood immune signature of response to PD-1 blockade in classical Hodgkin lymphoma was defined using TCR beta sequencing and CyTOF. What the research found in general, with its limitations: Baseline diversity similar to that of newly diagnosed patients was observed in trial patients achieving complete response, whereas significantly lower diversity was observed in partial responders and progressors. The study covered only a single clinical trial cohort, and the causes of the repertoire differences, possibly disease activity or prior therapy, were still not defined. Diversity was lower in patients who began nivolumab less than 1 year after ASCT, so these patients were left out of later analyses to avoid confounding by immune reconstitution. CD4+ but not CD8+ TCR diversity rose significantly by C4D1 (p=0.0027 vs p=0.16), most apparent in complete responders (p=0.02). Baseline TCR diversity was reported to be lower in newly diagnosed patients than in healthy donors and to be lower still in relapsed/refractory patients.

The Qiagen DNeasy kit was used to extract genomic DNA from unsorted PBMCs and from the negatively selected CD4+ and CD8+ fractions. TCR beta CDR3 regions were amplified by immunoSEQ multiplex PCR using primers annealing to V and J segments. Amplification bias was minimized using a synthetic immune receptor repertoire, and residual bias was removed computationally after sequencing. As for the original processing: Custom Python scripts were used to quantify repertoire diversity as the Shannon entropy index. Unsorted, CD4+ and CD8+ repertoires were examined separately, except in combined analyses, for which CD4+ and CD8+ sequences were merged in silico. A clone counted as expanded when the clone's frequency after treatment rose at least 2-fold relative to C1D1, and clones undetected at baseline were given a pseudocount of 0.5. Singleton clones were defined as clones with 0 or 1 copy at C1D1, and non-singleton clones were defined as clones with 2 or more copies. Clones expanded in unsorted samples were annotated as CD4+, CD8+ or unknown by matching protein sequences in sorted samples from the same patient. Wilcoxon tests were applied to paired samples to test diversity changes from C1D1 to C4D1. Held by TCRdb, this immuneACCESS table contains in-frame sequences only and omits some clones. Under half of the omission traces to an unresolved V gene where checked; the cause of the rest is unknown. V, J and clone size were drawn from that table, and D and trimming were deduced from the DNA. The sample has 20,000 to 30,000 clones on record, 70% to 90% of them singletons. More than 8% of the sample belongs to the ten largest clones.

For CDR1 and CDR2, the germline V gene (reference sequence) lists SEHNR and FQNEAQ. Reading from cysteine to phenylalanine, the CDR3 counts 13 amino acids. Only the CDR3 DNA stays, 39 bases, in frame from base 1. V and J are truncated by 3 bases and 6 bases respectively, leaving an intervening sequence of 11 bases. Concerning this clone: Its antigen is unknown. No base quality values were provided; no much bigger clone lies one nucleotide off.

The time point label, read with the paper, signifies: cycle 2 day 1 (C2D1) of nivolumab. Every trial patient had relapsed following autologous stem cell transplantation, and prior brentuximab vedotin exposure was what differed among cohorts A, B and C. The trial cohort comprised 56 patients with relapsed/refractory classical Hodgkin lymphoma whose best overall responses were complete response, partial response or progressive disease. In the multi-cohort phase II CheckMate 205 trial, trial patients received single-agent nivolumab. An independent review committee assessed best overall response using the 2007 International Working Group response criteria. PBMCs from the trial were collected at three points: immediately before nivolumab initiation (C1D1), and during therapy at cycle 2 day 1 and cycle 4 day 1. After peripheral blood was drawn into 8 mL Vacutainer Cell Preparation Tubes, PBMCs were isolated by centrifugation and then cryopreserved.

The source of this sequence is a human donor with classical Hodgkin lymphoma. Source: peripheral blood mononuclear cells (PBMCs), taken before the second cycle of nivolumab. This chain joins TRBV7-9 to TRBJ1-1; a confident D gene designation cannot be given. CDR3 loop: CASSLAGHSEAFF. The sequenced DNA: TGTGCCAGCAGCTTGGCCGGGCATTCTGAAGCTTTCTTT.